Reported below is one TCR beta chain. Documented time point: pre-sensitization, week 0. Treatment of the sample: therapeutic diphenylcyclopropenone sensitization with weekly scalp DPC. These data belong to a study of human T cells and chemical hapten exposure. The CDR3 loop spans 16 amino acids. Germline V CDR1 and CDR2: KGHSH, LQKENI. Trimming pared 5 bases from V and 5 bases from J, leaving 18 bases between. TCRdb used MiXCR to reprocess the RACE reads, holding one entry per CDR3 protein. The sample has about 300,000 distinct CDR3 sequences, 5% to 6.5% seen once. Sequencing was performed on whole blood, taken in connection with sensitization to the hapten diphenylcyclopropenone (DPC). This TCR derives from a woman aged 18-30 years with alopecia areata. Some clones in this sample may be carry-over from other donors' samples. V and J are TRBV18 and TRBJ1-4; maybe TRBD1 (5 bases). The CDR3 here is CASSSDQGRGNEKLFF. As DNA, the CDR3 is TGTGCCAGCTCATCCGACCAGGGTCGGGGGAATGAAAAACTGTTTTTT.